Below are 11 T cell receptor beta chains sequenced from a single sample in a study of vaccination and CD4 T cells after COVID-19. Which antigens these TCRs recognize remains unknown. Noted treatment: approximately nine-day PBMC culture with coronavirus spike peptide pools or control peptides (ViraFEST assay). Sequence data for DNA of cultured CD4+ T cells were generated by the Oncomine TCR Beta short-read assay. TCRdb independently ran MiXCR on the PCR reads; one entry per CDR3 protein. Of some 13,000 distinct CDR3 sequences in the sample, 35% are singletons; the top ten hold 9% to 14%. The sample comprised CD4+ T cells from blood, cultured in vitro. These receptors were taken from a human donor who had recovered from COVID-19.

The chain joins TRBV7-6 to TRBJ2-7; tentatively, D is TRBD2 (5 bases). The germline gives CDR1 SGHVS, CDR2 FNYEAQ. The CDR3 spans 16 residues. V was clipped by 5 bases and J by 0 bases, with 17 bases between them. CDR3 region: CASSASSRRASYEQYF. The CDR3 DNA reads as TGTGCCAGCAGCGCCTCTAGCCGGCGCGCCTCCTACGAGCAGTACTTC.

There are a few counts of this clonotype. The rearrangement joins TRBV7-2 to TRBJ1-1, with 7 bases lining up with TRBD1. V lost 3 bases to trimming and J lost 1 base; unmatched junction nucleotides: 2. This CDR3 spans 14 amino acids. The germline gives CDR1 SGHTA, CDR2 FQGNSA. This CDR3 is CASSFAGGNTEAFF. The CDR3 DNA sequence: TGTGCCAGCAGCTTCGCAGGGGGGAACACTGAAGCTTTCTTT.

Here the CDR3 reads CSAEEGLAAGYEQYF. CDR3 bases: TGCAGTGCCGAGGAGGGACTAGCGGCTGGGTACGAGCAGTACTTC. V is TRBV20-1 and J is TRBJ2-7; TRBD2 agrees at 11 bases. V shed 6 bases and J 4 bases; nucleotides not matched to a gene: 11. Germline V gene sequence: CDR1 DFQATT, CDR2 SNEGSKA (reference sequence). The CDR3 runs to 15 residues.

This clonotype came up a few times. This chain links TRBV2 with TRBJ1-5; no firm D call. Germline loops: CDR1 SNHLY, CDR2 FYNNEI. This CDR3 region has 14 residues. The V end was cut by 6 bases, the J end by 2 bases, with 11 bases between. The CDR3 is CASRSEGGNQPQHF. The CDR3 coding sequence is TGTGCCAGCAGGTCGGAGGGTGGCAATCAGCCCCAGCATTTT.

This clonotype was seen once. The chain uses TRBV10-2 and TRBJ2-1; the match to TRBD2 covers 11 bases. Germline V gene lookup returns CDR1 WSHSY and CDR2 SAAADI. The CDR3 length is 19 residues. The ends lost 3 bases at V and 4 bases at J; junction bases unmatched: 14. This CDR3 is CASSDPSGRSLGKYNEQFF. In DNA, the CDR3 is TGCGCCAGCAGTGACCCTAGCGGGAGGTCTTTAGGAAAGTACAATGAGCAGTTCTTC.

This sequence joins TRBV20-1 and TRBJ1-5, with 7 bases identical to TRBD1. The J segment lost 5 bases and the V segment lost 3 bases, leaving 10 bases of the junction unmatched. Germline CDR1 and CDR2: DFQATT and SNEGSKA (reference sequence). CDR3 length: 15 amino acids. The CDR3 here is CSASNPHRGHQPQHF. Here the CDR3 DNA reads TGCAGTGCTAGTAATCCTCACAGGGGCCATCAGCCCCAGCATTTT.

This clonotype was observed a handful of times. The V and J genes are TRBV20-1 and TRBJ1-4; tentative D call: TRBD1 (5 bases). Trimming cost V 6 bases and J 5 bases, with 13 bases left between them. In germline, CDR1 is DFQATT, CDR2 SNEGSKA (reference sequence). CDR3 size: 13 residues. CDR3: CSARDSLNEKLFF. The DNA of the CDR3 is TGCAGTGCCCGAGACAGCCTAAATGAAAAACTGTTTTTT.

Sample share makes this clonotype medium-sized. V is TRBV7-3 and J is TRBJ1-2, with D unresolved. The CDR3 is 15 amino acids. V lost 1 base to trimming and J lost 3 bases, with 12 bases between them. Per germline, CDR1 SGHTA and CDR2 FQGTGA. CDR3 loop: CASSLRAEEDYGYTF. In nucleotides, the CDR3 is TGTGCCAGCAGCTTAAGGGCCGAAGAAGACTATGGCTACACCTTC.

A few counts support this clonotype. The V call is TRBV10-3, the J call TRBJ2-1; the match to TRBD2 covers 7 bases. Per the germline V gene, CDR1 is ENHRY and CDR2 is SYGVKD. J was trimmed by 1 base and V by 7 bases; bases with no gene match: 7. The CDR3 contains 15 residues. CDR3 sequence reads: CAINAGVPSYNEQFF. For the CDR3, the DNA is TGTGCCATCAACGCGGGAGTTCCATCCTACAATGAGCAGTTCTTC.

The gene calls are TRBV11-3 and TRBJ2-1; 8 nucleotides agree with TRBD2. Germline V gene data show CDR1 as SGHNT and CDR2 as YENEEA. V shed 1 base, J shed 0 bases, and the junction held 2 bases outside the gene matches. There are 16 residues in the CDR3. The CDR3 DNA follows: TGTGCCAGCAGCTTAGGTGGGACTAGCTCCTACAATGAGCAGTTCTTC. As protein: CASSLGGTSSYNEQFF.

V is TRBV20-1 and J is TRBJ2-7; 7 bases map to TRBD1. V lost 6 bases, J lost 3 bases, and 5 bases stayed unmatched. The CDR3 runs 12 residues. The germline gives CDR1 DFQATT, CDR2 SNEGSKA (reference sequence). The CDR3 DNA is TGCAGTGCCCCTCGGGACAGCTACGAGCAGTACTTC. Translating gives CSAPRDSYEQYF.